This T cell receptor (beta chain) was found in a study of T cells expressing NK-cell markers. Study-wide results and caveats: It remained uncertain whether the expanded NKG2C+ T cell clones were specific for HCMV antigens. A handful of donors showed these clonotypes also leading the CD3+CD56-NKG2C+ fraction. Each of a handful of donors carried dominant NKG2C+ clonotypes accounting for about 1.0-8% of CD8+ T cells.

It was by 5'RACE template switching with UMIs that TCR beta cDNA was made. No DNA is given; TCRdb re-called the 5' RACE reads and lists each CDR3 protein once. This table lists some 460,000 distinct CDR3 sequences. This CDR3 contains 12 residues. From germline, CDR1 is SNHLY and CDR2 FYNNEI. On this clonotype itself: Its target is not known.

The chain employs TRBV2 and TRBJ1-2. The sequencing input was blood T cells: a sorted CD56 or NKG2C T cell subset, CD4+ or CD8+ T cells, or bulk PBMC T cells (not recorded which). The receptor was derived from a woman aged 45-60 years in good health. This CDR3 is CASSLREGGYTF.